What follows are 27 T cell receptor beta chains derived from one specimen sequenced in a study of graft-versus-host responses after intestinal transplantation. Antigens for these TCRs are unknown. This table comes from immunoSEQ multiplex PCR, and its TCRdb copy is limited to in-frame clones, with some not included. The sample carries about 64,000 clones, roughly nine tenths recorded once. Sequenced here: unstimulated CD8+ T cells sorted from spleen or lymph node cells, sampled before transplant. These receptors were collected from a human donor who was the organ donor for an intestinal transplant.

The J gene is TRBJ2-3, the V gene TRBV15, with a tentative D call TRBD2 (5 bases). The CDR3 covers 17 residues. Trimming left V 9 bases short and J 0 bases short, with 22 bases between. Germline V gene sequence: CDR1 LNHNV, CDR2 YYDKDF (reference sequence). Here the CDR3 DNA reads TGTGCCACGAGCTCTACTAGGAAGCTATCTAGCACAGATACGCAGTATTTT. Translated: CATSSTRKLSSTDTQYF.

The genes are TRBV28 and TRBJ2-3; TRBD1 aligns across 9 bases. Germline loops: CDR1 MDHEN, CDR2 SYDVKM. The CDR3 has 18 residues. V dropped 4 bases and J dropped 0; count of bases not matched to a gene: 11. CDR3 nucleotides: TGTGCCAGCAGTTCTATACCGATACAGGGGGCCAGCACAGATACGCAGTATTTT. This translates into CASSSIPIQGASTDTQYF.

This rearrangement joins TRBV25-1 to TRBJ2-2; no clear D. The length of the CDR3 is 11 residues. Trimming cost V 7 bases and J 5 bases, with 5 bases left between them. Germline V gene data show CDR1 as MGHDK and CDR2 as SYGVNS. The CDR3 sequence: CASMETGELFF. The CDR3 DNA is TGTGCCAGCATGGAGACCGGGGAGCTGTTTTTT.

The chain carries TRBV27 and TRBJ1-2, with D possibly being TRBD1 (6 bases). Trimming took off 3 bases at V and 4 bases at J, with 9 bases between the two ends. The germline CDR1 and CDR2 sequences are MNHEY and SMNVEV (reference sequence). This CDR3 is built from 13 residues. CDR3 loop: CASSFARGYGYTF. The CDR3, as DNA: TGTGCCAGCAGTTTTGCCAGGGGCTATGGCTACACCTTC.

V gene TRBV28 combines with J gene TRBJ2-1; 11 nucleotides line up with TRBD2. Germline trimming cut 5 bases from V and 4 bases from J; bases unmatched to any gene: 4. The CDR3 runs 15 residues. Germline lookup yields CDR1 MDHEN and CDR2 SYDVKM. The CDR3 nucleotides are TGTGCCAGCAGTCCCACTAGCGGGAGATACAATGAGCAGTTCTTC. Translated, it gives CASSPTSGRYNEQFF.

The V and J genes are TRBV4-2 and TRBJ2-7; maybe TRBD2 (5 bases). Germline CDR1 LGHNA, CDR2 YNFKEQ. With 3 bases removed from V and 2 bases from J, the gap between germline ends came to 11 bases. This CDR3 contains 14 residues. The CDR3 region has the DNA TGTGCCAGCAGCCATATTGGGCGGGCCTACGAGCAGTACTTC. As protein: CASSHIGRAYEQYF.

The V gene is TRBV5-6, the J gene TRBJ2-1; 10 positions match TRBD1. The J segment lost 4 bases and the V segment lost 2 bases, leaving 3 bases of the junction unmatched. The CDR3 extends over 15 amino acids. Per the germline V gene, CDR1 is SGHDT and CDR2 is YYEEEE. For the CDR3, the DNA is TGTGCCAGCAGCTTCGGGACAGGGGTATACAATGAGCAGTTCTTC. Translating gives CASSFGTGVYNEQFF.

This rearrangement joins TRBV5-6 to TRBJ2-5, with D tentatively TRBD1 (6 bases). The CDR3 has 14 amino acids. The V gene's germline CDR1 is SGHDT and CDR2 YYEEEE. The V end was cut by 3 bases, the J end by 5 bases, with 14 bases between. CDR3 DNA: TGTGCCAGCAGCTACCTACAGGGACGGGAGACCCAGTACTTC. The encoded protein is CASSYLQGRETQYF.

CDR3 amino acids: CASSLAQTGADGYTF. In DNA, the CDR3 is TGTGCCAGCAGCTTAGCGCAGACAGGAGCGGATGGCTACACCTTC. This rearrangement joins TRBV7-9 to TRBJ1-2; maybe TRBD1 (6 bases). V was cut by 0 bases and J by 6 bases, with 14 bases left in between. CDR1 and CDR2 (germline): SEHNR, FQNEAQ (reference sequence). This CDR3 comprises 15 residues.

The rearrangement links TRBV28 to TRBJ2-1, with TRBD2 matching 8 bases. Losses at the gene ends were 6 bases for V and 1 base for J; bases not matched to a gene: 23. CDR1 and CDR2 (germline): MDHEN, SYDVKM. The CDR3 is 21 residues long. In DNA form, the CDR3 reads TGTGCCAGCAGCCGAGATAAACCTAGCGGGTGGTGGGTCCTATCCTACAATGAGCAGTTCTTC. Translating gives CASSRDKPSGWWVLSYNEQFF.

This clone has only a few counts. V is TRBV5-6 and J is TRBJ1-1, with D hard to call. The V gene's germline CDR1 is SGHDT and CDR2 YYEEEE. V was clipped by 5 bases and J by 8 bases, with 10 bases between them. The CDR3 sequence is 11 residues long. The CDR3 loop is CASSYGMEAFF. The CDR3 nucleotides read TGTGCCAGCAGTTACGGGATGGAAGCTTTCTTT. Full variable domain (outside the CDR3, taken from reference TRBV5-6 and TRBJ1-1): DAGVTQSPTHLIKTRGQQVTLRCSPKSGHDTVSWYQQALGQGPQFIFQYYEEEERQRGNFPDRFSGHQFPNYSSELNVNALLLGDSALYLCASSYGMEAFFGQGTRLTVV.

The rearrangement joins TRBV27 to TRBJ2-1; 9 positions agree with TRBD2. Losses at the gene ends were 3 bases for V and 4 bases for J; bases not matched to a gene: 7. The germline V gene encodes CDR1 MNHEY and CDR2 SMNVEV (reference sequence). The CDR3 runs 16 residues. CDR3 DNA: TGTGCCAGCAGTTTGACTTGGGCGGGAGGGTACAATGAGCAGTTCTTC. This sequence encodes CASSLTWAGGYNEQFF.

Of note for this clone: One junction end does not reproduce the germline sequence, and a read error may be involved. The chain carries TRBV7-7 and TRBJ2-1, with D tentatively TRBD1 or TRBD2 (7 bases each). This CDR3 is built from 16 residues. Germline lookup yields CDR1 SSHAT and CDR2 FNYEAQ (reference sequence). CDR3 in DNA: TGTGCTAGCAGCTTAGCAGGGGGGGACCCCTATGCTGAGCAGTTCTTC. Its translation is CASSLAGGDPYAEQFF. The whole variable domain, remainder taken from reference TRBV7-7 and TRBJ2-1, is GAGVSQSPRYKVTKRGQDVTLRCDPISSHATLYWYQQALGQGPEFLTYFNYEAQPDKSGLPSDRFSAERPEGSISTLTIQRTEQRDSAMYRCASSLAGGDPYAEQFFGPGTRLTVL.

The genes are TRBV13 and TRBJ2-1; tentatively, D is TRBD2 (6 bases). This CDR3 is built from 16 residues. Germline V gene sequence: CDR1 PRHDT, CDR2 FYEKMQ (reference sequence). The V gene lost 5 bases and the J gene lost 6 bases, with 20 bases spanning the gap. DNA for the CDR3: TGTGCCAGCAGCCGCATAGGCGGGACCCGTGGCAATGAGCAGTTCTTC. Residues: CASSRIGGTRGNEQFF. The full variable domain, in which reference TRBV13 and TRBJ2-1 provide the parts outside the CDR3, is AAGVIQSPRHLIKEKRETATLKCYPIPRHDTVYWYQQGPGQDPQFLISFYEKMQSDKGSIPDRFSAQQFSDYHSELNMSSLELGDSALYFCASSRIGGTRGNEQFFGPGTRLTVL.

The chain employs TRBV27 and TRBJ1-2; no clear D gene. The CDR3 has 13 residues. Trimming removed 7 bases from V and 1 base from J, with 10 bases in between. CDR1 and CDR2 from the germline V gene are MNHEY and SMNVEV (reference sequence). CDR3 region: CASKSGVNYGYTF. The CDR3 DNA reads TGTGCCAGCAAGAGCGGGGTTAACTATGGCTACACCTTC.

This CDR3 reads CASSLLGALEAFF. CDR3 nucleotides: TGTGCCAGCAGTTTATTAGGGGCCCTTGAAGCTTTCTTT. The gene calls are TRBV27 and TRBJ1-1; a possible D gene is TRBD1 (5 bases). Looked up from germline, CDR1 is MNHEY and CDR2 is SMNVEV (reference sequence). The CDR3 runs to 13 residues. V shed 1 base and J shed 7 bases, with 10 bases lying between them.

The genes are TRBV5-6 and TRBJ2-2, with TRBD2 identical over 8 bases. With V trimmed by 4 bases and J by 8 bases, 13 bases remained unmatched. Germline lookup yields CDR1 SGHDT and CDR2 YYEEEE. This CDR3 contains 16 residues. CDR3 loop: CASSAGTRRNSGELFF. CDR3 coding DNA: TGTGCCAGCAGCGCCGGGACTAGGAGGAACTCTGGGGAGCTGTTTTTT.

V and J are TRBV4-1 and TRBJ1-2, with 9 bases matching TRBD1. The germline gives CDR1 MGHRA, CDR2 YSYEKL. The CDR3 extends over 15 amino acids. Germline trimming cut 4 bases from V and 7 bases from J; bases unmatched to any gene: 10. The CDR3 reads CASSLRTGAGGGYTF. The CDR3 bases are TGCGCCAGCAGCCTAAGGACAGGGGCGGGTGGTGGCTACACCTTC.

This chain uses TRBV9 with TRBJ2-7; 12 positions agree with TRBD2. This CDR3 comprises 15 residues. Losses at the gene ends were 0 bases for V and 2 bases for J; bases not matched to a gene: 0. Germline assignment: CDR1 SGDLS and CDR2 YYNGEE. The DNA for the CDR3 is TGTGCCAGCAGCGTAGGACTAGCGGGGGCCTACGAGCAGTACTTC. Translated: CASSVGLAGAYEQYF.

This chain connects TRBV9 to TRBJ2-1, with a tentative D call TRBD2 (5 bases). This CDR3 has 15 amino acids. Germline lookup yields CDR1 SGDLS and CDR2 YYNGEE. V dropped 4 bases and J dropped 0 bases, with 11 bases sitting between them. Here the CDR3 DNA reads TGTGCCAGCAGCATGAGCGGCGGCTCCTACAATGAGCAGTTCTTC. The encoded protein is CASSMSGGSYNEQFF. Drawing the rest from reference TRBV9 and TRBJ2-1, the complete variable domain is DSGVTQTPKHLITATGQRVTLRCSPRSGDLSVYWYQQSLDQGLQFLIQYYNGEERAKGNILERFSAQQFPDLHSELNLSSLELGDSALYFCASSMSGGSYNEQFFGPGTRLTVL.

J is TRBJ1-5 and V is TRBV5-6, with 9 bases aligning to TRBD1. The CDR3 is 15 residues long. V lost 3 bases and J lost 3; bases outside the gene matches: 4. Looked up from germline, CDR1 is SGHDT and CDR2 is YYEEEE. The CDR3 reads CASSSGQGNNQPQHF. As DNA, the CDR3 is TGTGCCAGCAGCTCGGGACAGGGAAACAATCAGCCCCAGCATTTT.

The rearrangement links TRBV19 to TRBJ2-6; D remains ambiguous. The V end lost 3 bases, the J end lost 0 bases, and 3 bases lay between the germline ends. Germline assignment: CDR1 LNHDA and CDR2 SQIVND (reference sequence). This CDR3 has 14 residues. DNA for the CDR3: TGTGCCAGTAGTATTAGCTCTGGGGCCAACGTCCTGACTTTC. This sequence encodes CASSISSGANVLTF.

The CDR3 coding sequence is TGTGCCAGTAGGGGGGCGTTGGGAGGGCCTAGCAATCAGCCCCAGCATTTT. This codes for CASRGALGGPSNQPQHF. The chain is built from TRBV19 and TRBJ1-5, with D perhaps matching TRBD1 (6 bases). Germline CDR1 reads LNHDA; CDR2 reads SQIVND (reference sequence). Trimming pared 6 bases from V and 0 bases from J, leaving 18 bases between. The CDR3 extends over 17 amino acids.

V gene TRBV7-9 combines with J gene TRBJ2-7; maybe TRBD1 (6 bases). Germline V gene lookup returns CDR1 SEHNR and CDR2 FQNEAQ (reference sequence). The CDR3 extends over 16 amino acids. The V end was cut by 1 base, the J end by 5 bases, with 18 bases between. CDR3 bases: TGTGCCAGCAGCTTAGAATTAACAGGGTACCAAAACGAGCAGTACTTC. Translated: CASSLELTGYQNEQYF.

The J gene is TRBJ2-3, the V gene TRBV7-3; 8 nucleotides align to TRBD2. The V gene end was trimmed by 3 bases and the J gene end by 1 base; junction bases not matched to a gene: 9. Looked up from germline, CDR1 is SGHTA and CDR2 is FQGTGA. The CDR3 has 17 residues. CDR3 nucleotide sequence: TGTGCCAGCAGCTTCGGATACGGGACTAGTGGCACAGATACGCAGTATTTT. Its translation is CASSFGYGTSGTDTQYF.

This chain joins TRBV30 and TRBJ2-5; TRBD2 is a possible D gene (6 bases). Per germline, CDR1 GTSNPN and CDR2 SVGIG (reference sequence). Trimming took off 0 bases at V and 5 bases at J, with 16 bases between the two ends. The length of the CDR3 is 15 residues. The CDR3 nucleotides are TGTGCCTGGAGTGTTTCTGCCTGGGGGAGGGAGACCCAGTACTTC. Translating gives CAWSVSAWGRETQYF.

This chain links TRBV28 with TRBJ1-4, with 7 bases aligning to TRBD1. CDR3 length: 16 residues. V was pared by 6 bases and J by 7 bases, with 14 bases of the junction left unmatched. The germline V gene has CDR1 MDHEN and CDR2 SYDVKM. The CDR3 nucleotides read TGTGCCAGCAGCATTGACAGGGCCGAAGAGAGTGAAAAACTGTTTTTT. It encodes CASSIDRAEESEKLFF. The full variable domain, completed using reference TRBV28 and TRBJ1-4, is DVKVTQSSRYLVKRTGEKVFLECVQDMDHENMFWYRQDPGLGLRLIYFSYDVKMKEKGDIPEGYSVSREKKERFSLILESASTNQTSMYLCASSIDRAEESEKLFFGSGTQLSVL.